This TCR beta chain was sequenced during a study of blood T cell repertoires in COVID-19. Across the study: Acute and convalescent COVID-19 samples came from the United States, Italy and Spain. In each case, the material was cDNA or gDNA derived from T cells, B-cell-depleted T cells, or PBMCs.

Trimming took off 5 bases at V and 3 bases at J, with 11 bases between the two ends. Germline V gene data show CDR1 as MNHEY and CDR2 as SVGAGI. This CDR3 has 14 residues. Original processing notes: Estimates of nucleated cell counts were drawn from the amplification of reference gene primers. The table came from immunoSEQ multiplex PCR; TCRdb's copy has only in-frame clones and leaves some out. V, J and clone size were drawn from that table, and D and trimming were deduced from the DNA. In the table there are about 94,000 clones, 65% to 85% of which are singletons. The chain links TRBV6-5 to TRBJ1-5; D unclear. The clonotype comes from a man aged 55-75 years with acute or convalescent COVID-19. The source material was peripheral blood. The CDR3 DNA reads TGTGCCAGCAGTCAGAAGACAAACAATCAGCCCCAGCATTTT. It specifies CASSQKTNNQPQHF.